This TCR beta chain was documented in a study of shared clonotypes between healthy human individuals. Study-level information: Donors, aged 18 to 49, were a couple of women and a few men. Study conclusions and caveats: It was the non-shared clonotypes that had lower generation probabilities than clonotypes shared by all four donors.

A word on this clone: Its antigen is still unknown. Other DNA sequences in this sample translate to the same CDR3.

It was roughly 190 ng DNA, tens of thousands of T cell genomes, that sorted-subset replicate PCRs used. Here immunoSEQ multiplex PCR was the method, and the copy in TCRdb shows in-frame clones only, minus some. The sample includes 2 million to 2.5 million clones, 85% to 95% of them seen just once. The CDR3 contains 12 residues. Germline V CDR1 and CDR2: MDHEN, SYDVKM. V lost 6 bases, J lost 7 bases, and 9 bases lay in between. Each donor was a Caucasian adult residing in Nashville, Tennessee. The chain couples TRBV28 to TRBJ1-4; tentatively, D is TRBD1 (6 bases). Sequenced input: naive CD4+ T cells from PBMCs. Subset meaning: CD45RA+ positively selected. The receptor was isolated from a young man in good health. Some clones in this sample may be carry-over from other donors' samples. This chain's CDR3 is CASRQGGEKLFF. In DNA, the CDR3 is TGTGCCAGCAGACAGGGTGGTGAAAAACTGTTTTTT.